This TCR beta chain is from a study of control samples from healthy donors and cancer patients. V was clipped by 4 bases and J by 4 bases, with 13 bases between them. The CDR3 runs 14 residues. Germline-derived CDR1 and CDR2 are MDHEN and SYDVKM. This table comes from immunoSEQ multiplex PCR, and its TCRdb copy is limited to in-frame clones, with some not included. The sample includes more than 100,000 clones, roughly 86% of them seen just once. Source material: PBMCs. This clonotype was sampled from a man aged 45-65 years with head and neck cancer. V usage is TRBV28 and J usage is TRBJ1-1; D perhaps matches TRBD1 (6 bases). CDR3 sequence reads: CASSYGGRGTEAFF. CDR3 coding DNA: TGTGCCAGCAGTTACGGGGGGCGAGGCACTGAAGCTTTCTTT.